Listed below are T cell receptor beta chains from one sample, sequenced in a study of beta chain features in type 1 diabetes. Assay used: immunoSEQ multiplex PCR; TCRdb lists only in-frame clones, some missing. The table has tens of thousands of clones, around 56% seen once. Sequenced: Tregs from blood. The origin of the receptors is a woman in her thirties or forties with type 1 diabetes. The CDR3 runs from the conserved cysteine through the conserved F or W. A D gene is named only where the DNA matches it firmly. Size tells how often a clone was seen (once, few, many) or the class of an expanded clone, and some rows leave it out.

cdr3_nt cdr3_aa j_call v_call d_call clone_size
TGTGCCAGCAGCTCCCGCTGGACTAGCGGGGGTCCTACGGGGTACAATGAGCAGTTCTTC CASSSRWTSGGPTGYNEQFF TRBJ2-1 TRBV5-4 TRBD2 few
TGTGCCAGCAGCTTAGGTGGCGGGACAGCCTCCTACGAGCAGTACTTC CASSLGGGTASYEQYF TRBJ2-7 TRBV11-2 NA NA
TGTGCCAGTACCTCAGGAGGCAGAACTAACTATGGCTACACCTTC CASTSGGRTNYGYTF TRBJ1-2 TRBV19 NA NA
TGCGCCAGCAGCTCCGGGACAGGGGGCTCCTACAATGAGCAGTTCTTC CASSSGTGGSYNEQFF TRBJ2-1 TRBV5-1 TRBD1 medium-sized
TGCGCCAGCAGCCCCTCGGCAGCGGACAGACCCTACGAGCAGTACTTC CASSPSAADRPYEQYF TRBJ2-7 TRBV5-1 NA NA
TGTGCCGTCGACAGGGGGATGGGGAACACTGAAGCTTTCTTT CAVDRGMGNTEAFF TRBJ1-1 TRBV28 TRBD1 few
TGCGCCAGCAGCCGGGACAGGGCCTCTTACGAGCAGTACTTC CASSRDRASYEQYF TRBJ2-7 TRBV5-1 TRBD1 NA
TGTGCCAGCAGCGCCCGTAGCGGGGACGAATACGAGCAGTACTTC CASSARSGDEYEQYF TRBJ2-7 TRBV7-2 TRBD2 NA
TGTGCCAGCAGCCAAGCGGGGAGCACAGATACGCAGTATTTT CASSQAGSTDTQYF TRBJ2-3 TRBV16 NA NA
TGTGCCAGCAGCACGGGTGTGGAAAAACTGTTTTTT CASSTGVEKLFF TRBJ1-4 TRBV7-2 NA NA
TGTGCCAGCAGCCCAGCAAACCCAGGGGGCAATCAGCCCCAGCATTTT CASSPANPGGNQPQHF TRBJ1-5 TRBV7-2 NA NA
TGCGCCAGCAGCTACACGACTTTACGGGGTTCACCCCTCCACTTT CASSYTTLRGSPLHF TRBJ1-6 TRBV4-3 NA once
TGTGCCAGCTCACCACAGGAGGAGGGCTACACCTTC CASSPQEEGYTF TRBJ1-2 TRBV18 NA NA
TGTGCCAGCAGTTCTCCGGGACAGGGAAGCTACGAGCAGTACTTC CASSSPGQGSYEQYF TRBJ2-7 TRBV28 TRBD1 NA
TGTGCCAGCTCACCAGGCGACAGGGTTGGCTACACCTTC CASSPGDRVGYTF TRBJ1-2 TRBV18 TRBD1 few
TGCGCCAGCAGCTTGGGCGGCTCGGGGAATCCCCCCTACGAGCAGTACTTC CASSLGGSGNPPYEQYF TRBJ2-7 TRBV5-1 NA NA
TGTGCCAGCAGCTCGGGACTATCGAACACCGGGGAGCTGTTTTTT CASSSGLSNTGELFF TRBJ2-2 TRBV5-4 TRBD2 NA
TGTGCCAGCAGCGTCCCGGGACTAGCGGCAGATACGCAGTATTTT CASSVPGLAADTQYF TRBJ2-3 TRBV9 TRBD2 NA